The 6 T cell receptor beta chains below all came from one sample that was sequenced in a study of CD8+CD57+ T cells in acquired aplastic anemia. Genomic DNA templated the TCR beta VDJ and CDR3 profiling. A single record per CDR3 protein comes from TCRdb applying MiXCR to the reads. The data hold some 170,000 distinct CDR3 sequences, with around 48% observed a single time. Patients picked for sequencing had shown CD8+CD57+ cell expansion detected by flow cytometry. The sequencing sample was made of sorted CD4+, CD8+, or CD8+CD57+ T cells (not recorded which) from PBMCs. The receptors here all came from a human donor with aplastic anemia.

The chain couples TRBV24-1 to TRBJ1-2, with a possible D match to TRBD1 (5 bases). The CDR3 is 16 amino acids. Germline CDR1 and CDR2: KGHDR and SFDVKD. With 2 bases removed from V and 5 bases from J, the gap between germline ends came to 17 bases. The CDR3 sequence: CATSDSAGLSLYGYTF. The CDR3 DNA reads TGTGCCACCAGTGATTCAGCGGGACTGTCACTTTATGGCTACACCTTC.

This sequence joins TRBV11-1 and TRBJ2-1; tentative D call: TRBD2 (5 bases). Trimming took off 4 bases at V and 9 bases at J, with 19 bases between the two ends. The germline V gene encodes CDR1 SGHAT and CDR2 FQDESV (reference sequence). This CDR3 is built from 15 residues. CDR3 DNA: TGTGCCAGCAGCTCTGTCGGGGTGGATCGCATTGAGCAGTTCTTC. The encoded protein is CASSSVGVDRIEQFF.

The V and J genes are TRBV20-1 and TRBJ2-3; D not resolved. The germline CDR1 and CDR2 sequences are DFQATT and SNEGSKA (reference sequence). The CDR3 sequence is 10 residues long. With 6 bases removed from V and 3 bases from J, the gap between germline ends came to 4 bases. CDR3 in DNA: TGCAGTGCCGCGACAGATACGCAGTATTTT. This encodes CSAATDTQYF.

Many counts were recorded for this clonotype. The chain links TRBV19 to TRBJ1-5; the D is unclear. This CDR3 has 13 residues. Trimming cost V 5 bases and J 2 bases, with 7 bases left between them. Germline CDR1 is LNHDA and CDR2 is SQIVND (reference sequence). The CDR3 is CASSSRRNQPQHF. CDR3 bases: TGTGCCAGTAGTTCACGCCGCAATCAGCCCCAGCATTTT.

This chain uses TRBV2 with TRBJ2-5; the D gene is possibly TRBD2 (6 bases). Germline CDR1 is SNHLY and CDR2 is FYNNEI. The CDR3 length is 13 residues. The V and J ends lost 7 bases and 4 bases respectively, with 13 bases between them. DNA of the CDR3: TGTGCCAGCACCAGGGAGGTTGGAGAGACCCAGTACTTC. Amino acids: CASTREVGETQYF.

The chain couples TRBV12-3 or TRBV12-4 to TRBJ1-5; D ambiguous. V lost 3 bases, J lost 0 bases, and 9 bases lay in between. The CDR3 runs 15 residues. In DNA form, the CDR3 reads TGTGCCAGCAGTTTCTCCAGAGATAGCAATCAGCCCCAGCATTTT. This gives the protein CASSFSRDSNQPQHF.